The clone carrying this T cell receptor (beta chain) was seen once. Its antigen is unidentified. At one boundary the junction diverges from the germline segment, which might be a read error. Time point of the sample: pre-sensitization, week 0. Treatment in this sample: therapeutic diphenylcyclopropenone sensitization with weekly scalp DPC. The germline CDR1 and CDR2 sequences are MGHRA and YSYEKL. This CDR3 is 15 amino acids long. The sample belongs to a study of human T cells and chemical hapten exposure. Study-level background: Patch tests delivered 0.01% DPC to the upper back and were evaluated at 6 days. Study-wide results and limits: Among TCRs, those above 1 in 1000 frequency were unaffected by DPC sensitization.

Library construction involved attaching unique molecular identifiers to individual cDNA molecules, which allowed quantitative, reproducible TCR counting. In the authors' workflow: A per-sample median of around 88,000 TCRs was observed, with counts ranging from roughly 20,000 to 700,000. From the RACE reads, TCRdb called clonotypes with MiXCR, one entry per CDR3 protein. TCRdb's processing, not the authors', yielded these V and J calls. The sample comprises about 110,000 distinct CDR3 sequences, approximately 12% of which are singletons, and about 1.6% rests with the top ten. This receptor was taken from a woman aged 45-59 years with alopecia areata. Some clones in this sample may be carry-over from other donors' samples. The sequenced sample was whole blood, obtained in connection with sensitization to the hapten diphenylcyclopropenone (DPC). V is TRBV4-1 and J is TRBJ2-3; no reliable D call. The chain's CDR3 is CACSQDTSDTDTQYF. The CDR3 DNA follows: TGCGCCTGCAGCCAAGACACATCAGACACAGATACGCAGTATTTT.